This T cell receptor (beta chain) derives from a study of blood T cell repertoires in COVID-19. Some clones are missing from TCRdb's copy, which holds only in-frame ones; the method was immunoSEQ multiplex PCR. The sample records 300,000 to 400,000 clones, around nine tenths being singletons. This CDR3 spans 11 amino acids. Germline CDR1 is GTSNPN and CDR2 is SVGIG (reference sequence). V was pared by 3 bases and J by 4 bases, with 6 bases between. This clonotype was sampled from a woman aged 60 to 75 with COVID-19, enrolled during active disease. The chain combines TRBV30 with TRBJ1-1; D gene unclear. The source material was peripheral blood. The CDR3 nucleotides read TGTGCCTGGAGCCCGTTCACTGAAGCTTTCTTT. It codes for CAWSPFTEAFF.